This T cell receptor beta chain was found in a study of Ad26.COV2.S vaccination and SARS-CoV-2 variants. Turning to the study itself: A participant enrolled in the COV1001 Ad26.COV2.S trial arm provided the sample. The study, taken as a whole, reports: Following vaccination, spike-specific CD8+ and CD4+ T cell responses reportedly exhibited substantial breadth.

Germline-derived CDR1 and CDR2 are SEHNR and FQNEAQ (reference sequence). The CDR3 extends over 18 amino acids. V lost 1 base, J lost 0 bases, and 16 bases lay in between. Treatment given: roughly 18 received Ad26.COV2.S at low or high dose, single or two shots; several received placebo; per-sample allocation not given. Day 63 after the first vaccine or placebo injection was the time point for sampling. The sample came from a Boston adult aged 18-55 years. The study used a vaccine consisting of an Ad26 vector that expressed Wuhan-strain SARS-CoV-2 spike. On this clone: Its specificity is unknown.

Generated by immunoSEQ multiplex PCR, the TCRdb table keeps only in-frame clones and is missing some. Of 440,000 or so clones in the sample, 89% were seen once. The rearrangement joins TRBV7-9 to TRBJ1-3; D possibly corresponds to TRBD1 (6 bases). This clonotype originated in a person aged 18-60 years who received the Ad26.COV2.S COVID-19 vaccine or a placebo. The sample was peripheral blood, taken in a trial of Ad26.COV2.S vaccine versus placebo. In DNA, the CDR3 is TGTGCCAGCAGCTTAGGGGGGCAGGGTGGACCCTCTGGAAACACCATATATTTT. Its translation: CASSLGGQGGPSGNTIYF.